These 21 T cell receptor beta chains originate from one sample sequenced in a study of CD8+CD57+ T cells in acquired aplastic anemia (dated 2018 in TCRdb). Sequencing relied on an Illumina HiSeq 2000. Genomic DNA was used as template for profiling of TCR beta VDJ combinations and CDR3 sequences. The public reads were quality trimmed at Q25 with fastp and then assembled into clones with MiXCR by TCRdb, keeping productive beta chains. When rows share a CDR3 protein, they turn into one entry using the most common DNA and genes. The sample table records around 230,000 distinct CDR3 sequences; roughly 57% of these occur just once. The ten largest clones take up around 32% of the sample. Sequenced sample: sorted CD4+, CD8+, or CD8+CD57+ T cells (not recorded which) from PBMCs. These receptors all come from a human donor in good health.

The chain combines TRBV7-3 with TRBJ2-1; D unresolved. The germline V gene has CDR1 SGHTA and CDR2 FQGTGA. Trimming cost V 1 base and J 7 bases, with 5 bases left between them. The CDR3 totals 12 residues. CDR3 in DNA: TGTGCCAGCAGCTTAAATCGGAATGAGCAGTTCTTC. It yields the protein CASSLNRNEQFF.

The chain links TRBV15 to TRBJ2-7, with a tentative D call TRBD1 (6 bases). The germline V and J ends were trimmed by 4 bases and 5 bases, with 15 bases remaining between them. This CDR3 is 14 amino acids long. The V gene's germline CDR1 is LNHNV and CDR2 YYDKDF (reference sequence). CDR3 in amino acids: CATSTYRASDEQYF. CDR3 coding DNA: TGTGCCACCAGCACCTACAGGGCTTCAGACGAGCAGTACTTC.

This clonotype was picked up many times. CDR3 protein: CASSYRETNEQFF. The CDR3 DNA reads TGTGCCAGCAGTTACCGCGAGACTAACGAGCAGTTCTTC. The V gene is TRBV6-6, the J gene TRBJ2-1; tentatively, D is TRBD2 (5 bases). The CDR3 spans 13 residues. CDR1 and CDR2 from the germline V gene are MNHNY and SVGAGI (reference sequence). V gave up 2 bases and J gave up 10 bases, with 12 bases separating them.

This clonotype was seen a single time. The chain joins TRBV7-9 to TRBJ1-1, with D possibly matching TRBD1 (6 bases). The CDR3 runs to 17 residues. Germline V lookup: CDR1 SEHNR, CDR2 FQNEAQ (reference sequence). Trimming took 1 base from V and 2 from J, leaving 17 bases between them. The CDR3 DNA reads TGTGCCAGCAGCTTAGGACAGGTGCTTTTATTCAACACTGAAGCTTTCTTT. Residues: CASSLGQVLLFNTEAFF.

CDR3 sequence: CATSSGAQTQYF. DNA of the CDR3: TGTGCCACCTCCTCAGGTGCGCAGACCCAGTACTTC. The rearrangement links TRBV24-1 to TRBJ2-5; D is uncertain. Germline V lookup: CDR1 KGHDR, CDR2 SFDVKD. The V end was cut by 9 bases, the J end by 6 bases, with 13 bases between. This CDR3 comprises 12 residues.

The V call is TRBV24-1, the J call TRBJ1-1, with TRBD1 as a possible D gene (5 bases). V was shortened by 6 bases and J by 11 bases, with 24 bases between the two germline ends. Germline-derived CDR1 and CDR2 are KGHDR and SFDVKD. CDR3 length: 15 residues. Written as DNA, the CDR3 is TGTGCCACCAGTTTAGGGACGGACACCGGGGAGGTGGCTTTCTTT. This encodes CATSLGTDTGEVAFF.

There are many counts of this clonotype. The V gene is TRBV5-8, the J gene TRBJ2-7; TRBD1 matches at 12 bases. Germline CDR1 SGHTS, CDR2 YDEGEE. With V trimmed by 3 bases and J by 5 bases, 6 bases remained unmatched. The CDR3 loop spans 15 amino acids. CDR3 sequence (DNA): TGTGCCAGCAGCTCAGTGGGACAGGGGGCAGACGAGCAGTACTTC. Translating it yields CASSSVGQGADEQYF. Combining the CDR3 with reference TRBV5-8 and TRBJ2-7 gives the whole variable domain EAGVTQSPTHLIKTRGQQATLRCSPISGHTSVYWYQQALGLGLQFLLWYDEGEERNRGNFPPRFSGRQFPNYSSELNVNALELEDSALYLCASSSVGQGADEQYFGPGTRLTVT.

The CDR3 bases are TGTGCCAGGTCGGGACAGGGCTATGGCTACACCTTC. This codes for CARSGQGYGYTF. The V and J genes are TRBV2 and TRBJ1-2; TRBD1 aligns across 9 bases. Germline lookup yields CDR1 SNHLY and CDR2 FYNNEI. CDR3 length equals 12 residues. V lost 9 bases and J lost 4; bases outside the gene matches: 3.

The chain combines TRBV2 with TRBJ1-3; D is unclear. The CDR3 is 12 amino acids. Per germline, CDR1 SNHLY and CDR2 FYNNEI. V lost 7 bases and J lost 4, with 8 bases in between. In DNA form, the CDR3 reads TGTGCCAGCAAAATAACCGGAAACACCATATATTTT. Translated: CASKITGNTIYF.

This chain connects TRBV20-1 to TRBJ2-3, with 13 nucleotides matching TRBD2. CDR3 length: 13 amino acids. After removal of 6 bases from V and 5 bases from J, the junction contained 2 bases not matched to a gene. CDR1 and CDR2 from the germline V gene are DFQATT and SNEGSKA (reference sequence). The CDR3 spells CSATSGREDTQYF. In nucleotides, the CDR3 is TGCAGTGCAACTAGCGGGAGGGAAGATACGCAGTATTTT.

The rearrangement links TRBV7-8 to TRBJ1-5; no definite D call. V was cut by 5 bases and J by 9 bases, with 11 bases left in between. Germline values: CDR1 SGHVS, CDR2 FQNEAQ. The CDR3 extends over 12 amino acids. CDR3 residues: CASSPFNGPQHF. For the CDR3, the DNA is TGTGCCAGCAGCCCCTTTAACGGGCCCCAGCATTTT.

The chain uses TRBV24-1 and TRBJ2-3, with 7 bases that match TRBD2. Germline CDR1 reads KGHDR; CDR2 reads SFDVKD. The CDR3 covers 14 residues. V gave up 4 bases and J gave up 8 bases; unmatched junction bases: 8. The CDR3 bases are TGTGCCACCAGTGAGCGTACTAGCGTTGCTACGCAGTATTTT. This translates into CATSERTSVATQYF.

This sequence joins TRBV11-1 and TRBJ2-7, with D possibly TRBD1 on 6 matching bases. The germline V gene encodes CDR1 SGHAT and CDR2 FQDESV (reference sequence). V was clipped by 8 bases and J by 0 bases, with 8 bases between them. The CDR3 spans 12 residues. The CDR3 DNA follows: TGTGCCAGCGGGGACACCTCCTACGAGCAGTACTTC. As protein: CASGDTSYEQYF.

This clonotype was detected ten times or more. The chain links TRBV9 to TRBJ2-7; D is ambiguous. The CDR3 extends over 14 amino acids. V was shortened by 1 base and J by 0 bases, with 8 bases between the two germline ends. Per the germline V gene, CDR1 is SGDLS and CDR2 is YYNGEE. The CDR3 DNA reads TGTGCCAGCAGCGTACTCGAATACTCCTACGAGCAGTACTTC. It is translated as CASSVLEYSYEQYF.

In its sample, this clonotype was seen many times. This rearrangement joins TRBV7-3 to TRBJ2-1, with D perhaps being TRBD1 or TRBD2 (5 bases each). CDR1 and CDR2 (germline): SGHTA, FQGTGA. CDR3 size: 15 residues. V dropped 10 bases and J dropped 0 bases, with 16 bases sitting between them. The CDR3 sequence is CATQSGTSSYNEQFF. As DNA, the CDR3 is TGTGCCACCCAATCCGGGACCAGCTCCTACAATGAGCAGTTCTTC.

This sequence joins TRBV7-3 and TRBJ2-1, with D maybe TRBD2 (6 bases). V dropped 3 bases and J dropped 10 bases, with 16 bases sitting between them. The CDR3 extends over 14 amino acids. Germline lookup yields CDR1 SGHTA and CDR2 FQGTGA. The CDR3 DNA sequence: TGTGCCAGCAGCTTCGTTGACGGGAGCTACGAGCAGTTCTTC. Residues: CASSFVDGSYEQFF.

The chain combines TRBV7-8 with TRBJ1-2, with D possibly matching TRBD1 (5 bases). This CDR3 has 13 residues. Between the trimmed V and J ends, which lost 1 base and 7 bases, there was a span of 10 bases. Germline CDR1 and CDR2: SGHVS and FQNEAQ. CDR3 coding DNA: TGTGCCAGCAGCTTAGTAGGGGCGGTTGGCTACACCTTC. It specifies CASSLVGAVGYTF.

This sequence joins TRBV7-3 and TRBJ2-5, with a possible D match to TRBD2 (6 bases). Germline V gene lookup returns CDR1 SGHTA and CDR2 FQGTGA. CDR3 length: 13 amino acids. The V end was cut by 5 bases, the J end by 5 bases, with 12 bases between. CDR3 sequence reads: CASSPGLRETQYF. As DNA, the CDR3 is TGTGCCAGCAGCCCCGGACTACGGGAGACCCAGTACTTC. The full variable domain, its missing parts supplied by reference TRBV7-3 and TRBJ2-5, is GAGVSQTPSNKVTEKGKYVELRCDPISGHTALYWYRQSLGQGPEFLIYFQGTGAADDSGLPNDRFFAVRPEGSVSTLKIQRTERGDSAVYLCASSPGLRETQYFGPGTRLLVL.

This clonotype has a count of ten or more. The J gene is TRBJ2-1, the V gene TRBV5-1, with unresolved D. The CDR3 spans 17 residues. CDR1 and CDR2 (germline): SGHRS, YFSETQ. The ends were cut back, 5 bases at V and 8 bases at J, with 26 bases in the middle. CDR3 bases: TGCGCCAGCAGACTGGCTACCGCCGGACCCTATGAGGATGAGCAGTTCTTC. Translating it yields CASRLATAGPYEDEQFF.

CDR3: CASSAYTGTEVTQYF. Here the CDR3 DNA reads TGTGCCAGCAGCGCTTATACCGGGACAGAAGTGACCCAGTACTTC. This chain joins TRBV9 and TRBJ2-5; the match to TRBD1 covers 7 bases. V dropped 3 bases and J dropped 7; count of bases not matched to a gene: 12. The CDR3 length is 15 residues. CDR1 SGDLS and CDR2 YYNGEE come from the germline V gene.

This chain links TRBV4-1 with TRBJ1-4, with a tentative D call TRBD1 (6 bases). Germline loops: CDR1 MGHRA, CDR2 YSYEKL. This CDR3 is built from 13 residues. The germline V and J ends were trimmed by 0 bases and 8 bases, with 7 bases remaining between them. The CDR3 sequence is CASSQDRGEKLFF. CDR3 in DNA: TGCGCCAGCAGCCAAGACAGGGGAGAAAAACTGTTTTTT.